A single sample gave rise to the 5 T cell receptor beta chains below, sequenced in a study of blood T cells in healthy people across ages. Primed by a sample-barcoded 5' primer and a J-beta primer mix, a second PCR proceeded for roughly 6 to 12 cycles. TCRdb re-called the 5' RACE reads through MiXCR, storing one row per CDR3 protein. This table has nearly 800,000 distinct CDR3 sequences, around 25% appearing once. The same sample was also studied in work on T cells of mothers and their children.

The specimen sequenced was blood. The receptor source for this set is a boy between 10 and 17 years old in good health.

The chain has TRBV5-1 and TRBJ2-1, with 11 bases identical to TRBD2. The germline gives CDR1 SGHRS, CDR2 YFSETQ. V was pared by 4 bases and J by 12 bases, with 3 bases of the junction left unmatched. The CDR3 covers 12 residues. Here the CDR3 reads CASSLAGGSQFF. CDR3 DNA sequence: TGCGCCAGCAGCCTAGCGGGAGGCTCGCAGTTCTTC. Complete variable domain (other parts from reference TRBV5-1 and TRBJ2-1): KAGVTQTPRYLIKTRGQQVTLSCSPISGHRSVSWYQQTPGQGLQFLFEYFSETQRNKGNFPGRFSGRQFSNSRSEMNVSTLELGDSALYLCASSLAGGSQFFGPGTRLTVL.

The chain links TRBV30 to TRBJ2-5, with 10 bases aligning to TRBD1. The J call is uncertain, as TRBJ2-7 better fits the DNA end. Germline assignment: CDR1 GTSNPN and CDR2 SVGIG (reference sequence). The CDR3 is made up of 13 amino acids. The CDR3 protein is CAWSVDRGHEQYF. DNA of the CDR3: TGTGCCTGGAGTGTTGACAGGGGGCACGAGCAGTACTTC.

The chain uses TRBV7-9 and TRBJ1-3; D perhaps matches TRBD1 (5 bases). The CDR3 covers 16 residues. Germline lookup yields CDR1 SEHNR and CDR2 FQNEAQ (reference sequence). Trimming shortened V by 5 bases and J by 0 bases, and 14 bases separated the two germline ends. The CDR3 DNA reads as TGTGCCAGCAGCGCGACACAGGTCCTCTCTGGAAACACCATATATTTT. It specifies CASSATQVLSGNTIYF. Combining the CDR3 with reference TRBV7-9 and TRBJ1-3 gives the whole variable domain DTGVSQNPRHKITKRGQNVTFRCDPISEHNRLYWYRQTLGQGPEFLTYFQNEAQLEKSRLLSDRFSAERPKGSFSTLEIQRTEQGDSAMYLCASSATQVLSGNTIYFGEGSWLTVV.

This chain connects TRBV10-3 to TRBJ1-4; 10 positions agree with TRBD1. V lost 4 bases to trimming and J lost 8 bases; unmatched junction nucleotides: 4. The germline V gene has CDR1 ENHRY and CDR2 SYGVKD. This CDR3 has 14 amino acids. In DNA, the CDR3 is TGTGCCATCAGTGGGACAGGGGGTAGGGAAAAACTGTTTTTT. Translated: CAISGTGGREKLFF.

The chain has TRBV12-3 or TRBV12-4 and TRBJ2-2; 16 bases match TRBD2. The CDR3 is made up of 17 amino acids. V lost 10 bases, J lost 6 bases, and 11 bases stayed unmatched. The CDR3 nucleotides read TGTGCCATCGAAGCCGGGACTAGCGGGAGGGCCGCCGGGGAGCTGTTTTTT. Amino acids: CAIEAGTSGRAAGELFF.